The 16 T cell receptor beta chains listed next were all sequenced from one sample in a study of T-cell reconstitution after alpha-beta-depleted transplantation in children. Unique molecular identifiers were used in preparing the TCRbeta library. MiXCR, run by TCRdb on the PCR reads, gives a single entry per CDR3 protein. The sample holds 500,000 to 650,000 distinct CDR3 sequences, about an eighth seen once. The material was PBMCs, mostly from graft donor cells, obtained 180 days after TCRalphabeta/CD19-depleted stem cell transplant. The receptors come from a female patient aged 2-9 years who had a stem cell transplant for aplastic anemia, so the T cells may come from the graft donor.

This clonotype has a handful of counts. The chain joins TRBV9 to TRBJ1-5, with a weak D call TRBD1 (5 bases). The CDR3 sequence is 15 residues long. The V and J ends lost 4 bases and 0 bases respectively, with 11 bases between them. The germline V gene has CDR1 SGDLS and CDR2 YYNGEE. The CDR3 spells CASSQGDRSNQPQHF. CDR3 nucleotides: TGTGCCAGCAGCCAAGGGGACCGTAGCAATCAGCCCCAGCATTTT.

This clonotype was counted a few times. The CDR3 DNA reads TGTGCCAGCAGCCAAGACTGGGAGGGGGCAGGCACTGAAGCTTTCTTT. Translating gives CASSQDWEGAGTEAFF. The V gene is TRBV4-2, the J gene TRBJ1-1; 7 nucleotides agree with TRBD1. Germline V gene data show CDR1 as LGHNA and CDR2 as YNFKEQ. V trimming: 0 bases; J trimming: 4 bases; junction bases outside the gene matches: 8. This CDR3 spans 16 amino acids.

This clonotype turned up a few times. The chain employs TRBV19 and TRBJ2-1; D is unclear. Trimming shortened V by 4 bases and J by 2 bases, and 12 bases separated the two germline ends. The germline CDR1 and CDR2 sequences are LNHDA and SQIVND (reference sequence). The CDR3 is 15 amino acids. CDR3 in amino acids: CASSRFRTAYNEQFF. The CDR3 DNA is TGTGCCAGTAGTAGGTTCCGGACGGCCTACAATGAGCAGTTCTTC.

This clonotype has just one count. The V call is TRBV29-1, the J call TRBJ2-7; D may be TRBD2 (6 bases). V was clipped by 6 bases and J by 2 bases, with 17 bases between them. The CDR3 sequence is 14 residues long. Germline loops: CDR1 SQVTM, CDR2 ANQGSEA. The CDR3, as DNA: TGCAGCGTCCGGACGGGAGTGGCAGCCTACGAGCAGTACTTC. Translated: CSVRTGVAAYEQYF.

The chain has TRBV5-1 and TRBJ2-1, with D hard to call. V was cut by 0 bases and J by 0 bases, with 7 bases left in between. Germline V gene lookup returns CDR1 SGHRS and CDR2 YFSETQ. This CDR3 has 15 amino acids. The CDR3 nucleotides read TGCGCCAGCAGCTTGGAAGGGTACTCCTACAATGAGCAGTTCTTC. Its protein product is CASSLEGYSYNEQFF.

There are a few counts of this clonotype. The chain employs TRBV29-1 and TRBJ2-3, with 10 bases fitting TRBD2. This CDR3 has 14 residues. Germline-derived CDR1 and CDR2 are SQVTM and ANQGSEA. The junction had 6 bases not matched to a gene; V was cut back by 3 bases and J by 6 bases. The CDR3 coding sequence is TGCAGCGTTGACGTTAGCGGGAGGAAGGATACGCAGTATTTT. Amino acids: CSVDVSGRKDTQYF.

The J gene is TRBJ2-2, the V gene TRBV19; unclear D gene. Germline V gene sequence: CDR1 LNHDA, CDR2 SQIVND (reference sequence). V lost 1 base to trimming and J lost 0 bases, with 9 bases between them. The CDR3 is made up of 16 amino acids. CDR3 residues: CASSIAGFANTGELFF. The CDR3 bases are TGTGCCAGTAGTATAGCTGGGTTCGCGAACACCGGGGAGCTGTTTTTT.

This clonotype was found a few times. The chain uses TRBV20-1 and TRBJ2-2; D is perhaps TRBD1 (6 bases). Between the trimmed V and J ends, which lost 6 bases and 1 base, there was a span of 9 bases. The germline CDR1 and CDR2 sequences are DFQATT and SNEGSKA (reference sequence). The CDR3 has 13 amino acids. The CDR3 DNA follows: TGCAGTGCACCGGGACAGAACACCGGGGAGCTGTTTTTT. As protein: CSAPGQNTGELFF.

V usage is TRBV7-9 and J usage is TRBJ2-3, with D uncertain. This CDR3 comprises 13 residues. V gave up 1 base and J gave up 5 bases, with 7 bases separating them. CDR1 and CDR2 from the germline V gene are SEHNR and FQNEAQ (reference sequence). The CDR3 region has the DNA TGTGCCAGCAGCTTAGGTGTCGAAGATACGCAGTATTTT. Encoded protein: CASSLGVEDTQYF.

This clonotype has just a few counts. This chain joins TRBV12-3 or TRBV12-4 and TRBJ2-7; TRBD2 agrees at 7 bases. Unmatched junction bases numbered 14, after V lost 1 base and J lost 2 bases. The CDR3 loop spans 18 amino acids. The DNA for the CDR3 is TGTGCCAGCAGTTTAGAGGGACGCGGGAGCCTGTTTACCTACGAGCAGTACTTC. Translation gives CASSLEGRGSLFTYEQYF.

This CDR3 is CASSAASSADTQYF. The DNA for the CDR3 is TGTGCCAGCAGCGCAGCTTCGAGTGCAGATACGCAGTATTTT. The chain recombines TRBV9 with TRBJ2-3; D is undetermined. This CDR3 is 14 amino acids long. V dropped 3 bases and J dropped 4 bases, with 12 bases sitting between them. Germline CDR1 is SGDLS and CDR2 is YYNGEE.

This chain uses TRBV4-1 with TRBJ2-3; D perhaps matches TRBD2 (5 bases). The CDR3 contains 14 residues. From germline, CDR1 is MGHRA and CDR2 YSYEKL. V lost 0 bases and J lost 6, with 10 bases in between. CDR3 protein: CASSQDRSGDTQYF. The CDR3 DNA sequence: TGCGCCAGCAGCCAAGATCGGTCGGGGGATACGCAGTATTTT.

The chain has TRBV4-2 and TRBJ2-7; 9 bases are a match to TRBD1. This CDR3 has 16 amino acids. Trimming cost V 4 bases and J 8 bases; bases outside gene matches: 15. CDR1 and CDR2 from the germline V gene are LGHNA and YNFKEQ. The CDR3: CASSLLGGTGRVKQYF. CDR3 nucleotide sequence: TGTGCCAGCAGCCTCCTAGGAGGGACAGGGCGAGTGAAGCAGTACTTC.

This clonotype was seen at least ten times. This rearrangement joins TRBV7-8 to TRBJ1-2; D remains ambiguous. This CDR3 is 13 amino acids long. V was shortened by 5 bases and J by 7 bases, with 14 bases between the two germline ends. Germline values: CDR1 SGHVS, CDR2 FQNEAQ. CDR3 in amino acids: CASSPKQYIGYTF. CDR3 bases: TGTGCCAGCAGCCCAAAACAATATATTGGCTACACCTTC.

This clonotype was detected ten times or more. The CDR3 here is CASSLETGLEQYV. CDR3 coding DNA: TGCGCCAGCAGCTTGGAGACAGGGCTCGAGCAGTACGTC. The V and J genes are TRBV5-1 and TRBJ2-7; 7 nucleotides agree with TRBD1. CDR3 length: 13 amino acids. V was clipped by 0 bases and J by 6 bases; unmatched bases: 3. The germline V gene has CDR1 SGHRS and CDR2 YFSETQ.

This clonotype came up many times. The genes are TRBV7-3 and TRBJ2-3, with TRBD2 matching 11 bases. Germline V lookup: CDR1 SGHTA, CDR2 FQGTGA. There are 15 residues in the CDR3. J gave up 2 bases and V 5 bases, and 3 bases lay outside the gene matches. The CDR3 sequence: CASSEGLADTDTQYF. The CDR3 DNA reads as TGTGCCAGCAGCGAGGGACTAGCGGACACAGATACGCAGTATTTT.